What follows describes a single T cell receptor (beta chain). What it binds is unknown. This sample was included in a study of T cells in Graves' hyperthyroidism and ophthalmopathy. The V gene lost 6 bases and the J gene lost 5 bases, with 17 bases spanning the gap. Germline CDR1 is MNHEY and CDR2 is SMNVEV (reference sequence). This CDR3 spans 14 amino acids. Study-level points and caveats: In validation, the model predicted ophthalmopathy. These predictions came a median around 5.9 months before onset. From stable hyperthyroidism, ophthalmopathy was separated by a 13 V-J model.

Amplified regions were TCR beta CDR3 sequences from RNA transcripts. The study used the HTBI primer set for a first-round RT-PCR of the TCR CDR3. TCRdb fed the multiplex PCR reads into MiXCR, producing one record per CDR3 protein. The sample yields 300,000 to 450,000 distinct CDR3 sequences, 15% to 20% seen once. V and J are TRBV27 and TRBJ2-7; D uncertain. This receptor was taken from a woman in her 40s with Graves' ophthalmopathy. The sample taken for sequencing was blood. This CDR3 is CASSTFSDPHEQYF. DNA of the CDR3: TGTGCCAGCAGCACCTTTTCGGACCCCCACGAGCAGTACTTC.